One sample yielded the 23 T cell receptor beta chains listed below, sequenced in a study of OX40 agonist ivuxolimab in advanced cancers. TCRdb's table, derived via immunoSEQ multiplex PCR, lists solely in-frame clones and lacks some. In the table there are tens of thousands of clones, approximately 90% of which are singletons. Specimen: CD4+ or CD8+ T cells sorted from blood, collected in a trial of the OX40 agonist ivuxolimab. The receptors were sampled from an adult with an advanced solid tumor such as melanoma, head and neck, liver or kidney cancer.

The gene calls are TRBV2 and TRBJ2-4; 7 positions agree with TRBD1. V shed 6 bases and J 3 bases; nucleotides not matched to a gene: 5. CDR1 and CDR2 (germline): SNHLY, FYNNEI. This CDR3 has 14 residues. CDR3 sequence: CASRETGYKNIQYF. The CDR3 DNA follows: TGTGCCAGCAGGGAGACAGGGTACAAAAACATTCAGTACTTC. Full variable domain (remainder filled in from reference TRBV2 and TRBJ2-4): EPEVTQTPSHQVTQMGQEVILRCVPISNHLYFYWYRQILGQKVEFLVSFYNNEISEKSEIFDDQFSVERPDGSNFTLKIRSTKLEDSAMYFCASRETGYKNIQYFGAGTRLSVL.

Comments on this clone: The sample holds other DNA sequences that translate to the same CDR3. This chain connects TRBV28 to TRBJ1-2; the match to TRBD1 covers 9 bases. Germline trimming cut 4 bases from V and 4 bases from J; bases unmatched to any gene: 7. This CDR3 has 15 amino acids. Per the germline V gene, CDR1 is MDHEN and CDR2 is SYDVKM. CDR3 protein: CASSSNTGGGYGYTF. The CDR3 DNA is TGTGCCAGCAGTTCAAACACAGGGGGCGGCTATGGCTACACCTTC.

The V call is TRBV6-5, the J call TRBJ2-2; 8 positions agree with TRBD2. The CDR3 length is 15 residues. Germline V lookup: CDR1 MNHEY, CDR2 SVGAGI. Trimming took 5 bases from V and 2 from J; bases not matched to a gene: 4. The CDR3, as DNA: TGTGCCAGCAGTCGGGAGGGCCAAAACACCGGGGAGCTGTTTTTT. This gives the protein CASSREGQNTGELFF.

The chain recombines TRBV18 with TRBJ1-1; D unresolved. Germline CDR1 KGHSH, CDR2 LQKENI. CDR3 length: 13 residues. Trimming shortened V by 2 bases and J by 1 base, and 5 bases separated the two germline ends. In DNA form, the CDR3 reads TGTGCCAGCTCACCATCAGGGAACACTGAAGCTTTCTTT. This encodes CASSPSGNTEAFF.

The V call is TRBV30, the J call TRBJ2-6; D is uncertain. Trimming shortened V by 1 base and J by 1 base, and 8 bases separated the two germline ends. This CDR3 has 15 amino acids. CDR1 GTSNPN and CDR2 SVGIG come from the germline V gene (reference sequence). The CDR3 bases are TGTGCCTGGAGTGGGGGATGGTCTGGGGCCAACGTCCTGACTTTC. As protein: CAWSGGWSGANVLTF. The full variable domain, with the rest looked up from reference TRBV30 and TRBJ2-6, is SQTIHQWPATLVQPVGSPLSLECTVEGTSNPNLYWYRQAAGRGLQLLFYSVGIGQISSEVPQNLSASRPQDRQFILSSKKLLLSDSGFYLCAWSGGWSGANVLTFGAGSRLTVL.

The chain couples TRBV28 to TRBJ2-1, with 10 bases matching TRBD1. Germline CDR1 reads MDHEN; CDR2 reads SYDVKM. The CDR3 totals 15 residues. After removal of 6 bases from V and 7 bases from J, the junction contained 9 bases not matched to a gene. CDR3: CASRTWGTGENEQFF. CDR3 sequence (DNA): TGTGCCAGCAGGACTTGGGGGACAGGGGAGAATGAGCAGTTCTTC.

The chain has TRBV6-6 and TRBJ2-7, with D perhaps matching TRBD1 or TRBD2 (5 bases each). Germline assignment: CDR1 MNHNY and CDR2 SVGAGI (reference sequence). The CDR3 extends over 14 amino acids. Deletions cut 0 bases from V and 2 bases from J, with 8 bases between. The DNA of the CDR3 is TGTGCCAGCAGTTACTCGGGGACCCCCTACGAGCAGTACTTC. Residues: CASSYSGTPYEQYF.

Worth noting for this clone: Different DNA sequences within this sample yield the same CDR3. The chain combines TRBV7-3 with TRBJ2-3, with no clear D. Per the germline V gene, CDR1 is SGHTA and CDR2 is FQGTGA. This CDR3 is 14 amino acids long. V was trimmed by 3 bases and J by 0 bases, leaving 7 bases between them. This CDR3 is CASSLGLSTDTQYF. The CDR3 DNA reads as TGTGCCAGCAGCTTGGGCCTAAGCACAGATACGCAGTATTTT.

The CDR3 sequence: CASSVGAAQETQYF. CDR3 nucleotide sequence: TGTGCCAGCAGTGTTGGGGCAGCTCAAGAGACCCAGTACTTC. This rearrangement joins TRBV2 to TRBJ2-5, with a weak D call TRBD1 (5 bases). V was clipped by 4 bases and J by 2 bases, with 11 bases between them. The CDR3 has 14 amino acids. CDR1 is SNHLY and CDR2 is FYNNEI in the germline V gene.

The J gene is TRBJ2-5, the V gene TRBV7-7, with 7 bases that match TRBD2. The CDR3 covers 16 residues. V gave up 6 bases and J gave up 1 base; unmatched junction bases: 11. Germline CDR1 reads SSHAT; CDR2 reads FNYEAQ (reference sequence). The CDR3 DNA reads TGTGCCAGCAGTCCGAATAGCGGGTCCGGCCAAGAGACCCAGTACTTC. Translation gives CASSPNSGSGQETQYF.

The genes are TRBV5-1 and TRBJ2-2; 7 nucleotides align to TRBD1. Per germline, CDR1 SGHRS and CDR2 YFSETQ. Trimming at V came to 2 bases and at J to 4 bases, leaving 5 bases not matched to a gene. The CDR3 sequence is 15 residues long. The CDR3 region is CASSLGGRGTGELFF. Here the CDR3 DNA reads TGCGCCAGCAGCTTAGGGGGCCGGGGCACCGGGGAGCTGTTTTTT.

The sample holds one count of this clone. CDR3 amino acids: CASSKPYRGIKGGQPQHF. The CDR3, as DNA: TGTGCCAGTAGCAAACCTTACAGGGGGATAAAGGGAGGACAGCCCCAGCATTTT. This chain uses TRBV19 with TRBJ1-5, with TRBD1 matching 8 bases. The CDR3 runs to 18 residues. Trimming cost V 6 bases and J 7 bases; bases outside gene matches: 20. From germline, CDR1 is LNHDA and CDR2 SQIVND (reference sequence).

This clone was counted a single time. V and J are TRBV5-1 and TRBJ1-2, with D possibly being TRBD1 (5 bases). The V and J ends lost 3 bases and 10 bases respectively, with 16 bases between them. Germline CDR1 is SGHRS and CDR2 is YFSETQ. CDR3 length equals 13 residues. This chain's CDR3 is CASSYGTISDYTF. Here the CDR3 DNA reads TGCGCCAGCAGCTACGGGACGATCAGTGACTACACCTTC.

V and J are TRBV28 and TRBJ2-1; 7 nucleotides align to TRBD2. Germline CDR1 and CDR2: MDHEN and SYDVKM. The CDR3 sequence is 13 residues long. J gave up 12 bases and V 5 bases, and 10 bases lay outside the gene matches. The CDR3 spells CASSSPREIVQFF. The CDR3 DNA follows: TGTGCCAGCAGTAGCCCGCGGGAGATCGTGCAGTTCTTC.

This rearrangement joins TRBV21-1 to TRBJ2-1; the listed D gene, TRBD2, was not tested against the DNA. TRBV21-1 is recorded as a pseudogene. This CDR3 has 16 residues. This CDR3 is CASSSAPGLLNNEQFF. The CDR3 DNA is TGTGCCAGCAGCTCCGCCCCGGGACTACTGAACAATGAGCAGTTCTTC.

This clone was seen only once. V gene TRBV6-6 combines with J gene TRBJ2-7, with TRBD2 identical over 7 bases. V lost 6 bases, J lost 4 bases, and 9 bases stayed unmatched. The CDR3 loop spans 14 amino acids. Germline V gene sequence: CDR1 MNHNY, CDR2 SVGAGI (reference sequence). CDR3 in amino acids: CASRPWGEGYEQYF. The CDR3 nucleotides read TGTGCCAGCAGACCCTGGGGGGAGGGTTACGAGCAGTACTTC.

The CDR3, as DNA: TGCGCCAGCAGCTTGGGCCGCCATTTGAACACCGGGGAGCTGTTTTTT. It is translated as CASSLGRHLNTGELFF. V usage is TRBV5-1 and J usage is TRBJ2-2; D ambiguous. The germline V and J ends were trimmed by 0 bases and 1 base, with 10 bases remaining between them. This CDR3 contains 16 residues. Germline V lookup: CDR1 SGHRS, CDR2 YFSETQ.

The V gene is TRBV6-1, the J gene TRBJ2-7; the D gene is possibly TRBD1 (7 bases). Germline V CDR1 and CDR2: MNHNS, SASEGT. The CDR3 has 13 amino acids. Trimming removed 6 bases at V and 3 bases at J, with 12 bases between. The CDR3: CASRRDSFYEQYF. CDR3 DNA: TGTGCCAGCAGGCGGGACAGCTTCTACGAGCAGTACTTC.

The chain links TRBV5-6 to TRBJ1-6; D remains unclear. The germline gives CDR1 SGHDT, CDR2 YYEEEE. Trimming took 7 bases from V and 9 from J, leaving 14 bases between them. The CDR3 totals 13 residues. The CDR3 protein is CASQWERGSPLHF. CDR3 DNA: TGTGCCAGCCAGTGGGAACGGGGTTCACCCCTCCACTTT.

V and J are TRBV6-6 and TRBJ1-2; D gene ambiguous. The germline V gene has CDR1 MNHNY and CDR2 SVGAGI (reference sequence). This CDR3 comprises 15 residues. V lost 6 bases to trimming and J lost 1 base, with 15 bases between them. For the CDR3, the DNA is TGTGCCAGCAGACCACCGGGAGGCCTTAACTATGGCTACACCTTC. Translation gives CASRPPGGLNYGYTF.

The CDR3 sequence is CASWLSTGNNQPQHF. Here the CDR3 DNA reads TGTGCCAGCTGGCTATCGACAGGTAATAATCAGCCCCAGCATTTT. This chain connects TRBV28 to TRBJ1-5; D possibly corresponds to TRBD1 (6 bases). V was cut by 8 bases and J by 4 bases, with 18 bases left in between. Germline CDR1 reads MDHEN; CDR2 reads SYDVKM. CDR3 size: 15 residues.

V usage is TRBV28 and J usage is TRBJ2-1, with 7 bases identical to TRBD2. CDR3 length: 15 residues. Trimming took 3 bases from V and 4 from J; bases not matched to a gene: 6. Germline V gene sequence: CDR1 MDHEN, CDR2 SYDVKM. CDR3 sequence: CASSFSSGDYNEQFF. CDR3 DNA sequence: TGTGCCAGCAGTTTCTCTAGCGGAGATTACAATGAGCAGTTCTTC. Drawing the rest from reference TRBV28 and TRBJ2-1, the complete variable domain is DVKVTQSSRYLVKRTGEKVFLECVQDMDHENMFWYRQDPGLGLRLIYFSYDVKMKEKGDIPEGYSVSREKKERFSLILESASTNQTSMYLCASSFSSGDYNEQFFGPGTRLTVL.

CDR3 sequence (DNA): TGTGCCAGTAGTCGACTCCTCGGGGCCTACGAGCAGTACTTC. This sequence encodes CASSRLLGAYEQYF. This rearrangement joins TRBV19 to TRBJ2-7; weak D call: TRBD2 (5 bases). Trimming stripped 5 bases from V and 2 bases from J, with 13 bases between. Germline values: CDR1 LNHDA, CDR2 SQIVND (reference sequence). The CDR3 has 14 residues. The full variable domain, completed using reference TRBV19 and TRBJ2-7, is DGGITQSPKYLFRKEGQNVTLSCEQNLNHDAMYWYRQDPGQGLRLIYYSQIVNDFQKGDIAEGYSVSREKKESFPLTVTSAQKNPTAFYLCASSRLLGAYEQYFGPGTRLTVT.